These 18 T cell receptor beta chains came from one sample sequenced in a study of neoadjuvant anti-PD-1 for oral cavity cancer. Time point here: after neoadjuvant nivolumab, at surgical resection. Method: immunoSEQ multiplex PCR; TCRdb's copy keeps in-frame clones and lacks some. The repertoire holds about 68,000 clones, with around 83% as singletons. The starting material was PBMCs, obtained after nivolumab (anti-PD-1) treatment. These receptors were obtained from a person aged 40 to 85 with oral cavity squamous cell carcinoma.

The chain carries TRBV29-1 and TRBJ2-3, with 11 bases that match TRBD2. V was clipped by 4 bases and J by 4 bases; unmatched bases: 4. CDR3 length: 14 residues. Germline CDR1 reads SQVTM; CDR2 reads ANQGSEA. The CDR3 protein is CSVAVAGGSDTQYF. The CDR3 bases are TGCAGCGTTGCTGTAGCGGGAGGGTCAGATACGCAGTATTTT.

The chain carries TRBV4-2 and TRBJ2-7; D possibly corresponds to TRBD1 (6 bases). The CDR3 sequence is 13 residues long. V was shortened by 4 bases and J by 4 bases, with 11 bases between the two germline ends. Germline loops: CDR1 LGHNA, CDR2 YNFKEQ. In DNA form, the CDR3 reads TGTGCCAGCAGCCCCGAGGACAGTTACGAGCAGTACTTC. It specifies CASSPEDSYEQYF.

This rearrangement joins TRBV27 to TRBJ2-1, with 11 bases that match TRBD2. The ends lost 5 bases at V and 6 bases at J; junction bases unmatched: 12. The CDR3 is made up of 17 amino acids. Germline-derived CDR1 and CDR2 are MNHEY and SMNVEV (reference sequence). This CDR3 is CASSPISGLAGPNEQFF. The CDR3 region has the DNA TGTGCCAGCAGTCCAATCTCCGGACTAGCGGGCCCCAATGAGCAGTTCTTC.

This chain uses TRBV2 with TRBJ1-3; D uncertain. The CDR3 has 8 amino acids. V lost 9 bases and J 9 bases, leaving 3 bases between the germline ends. Germline CDR1 reads SNHLY; CDR2 reads FYNNEI. CDR3: CARRTIYF. The CDR3 DNA sequence: TGTGCCAGACGCACCATATATTTT.

The count of this clone is one. The chain has TRBV10-3 and TRBJ2-2, with D possibly being TRBD2 (7 bases). Germline V lookup: CDR1 ENHRY, CDR2 SYGVKD. Trimming left V 7 bases short and J 6 bases short, with 9 bases between. This CDR3 comprises 12 residues. The DNA for the CDR3 is TGTGCCATCAACGGGGGGCCCGGGGAGCTGTTTTTT. Its translation: CAINGGPGELFF.

This clone was counted between two and nine times. The chain joins TRBV6-5 to TRBJ1-1; the D is unclear. Per the germline V gene, CDR1 is MNHEY and CDR2 is SVGAGI. With 4 bases removed from V and 4 bases from J, the gap between germline ends came to 10 bases. This CDR3 spans 13 amino acids. CDR3 coding DNA: TGTGCCAGCAGTTTTTCAAAGGTCACTGAAGCTTTCTTT. It yields the protein CASSFSKVTEAFF.

The chain carries TRBV2 and TRBJ2-7; 9 nucleotides align to TRBD2. The CDR3 runs to 16 residues. Germline values: CDR1 SNHLY, CDR2 FYNNEI. J gave up 7 bases and V 7 bases, and 17 bases lay outside the gene matches. CDR3: CASTILTSGPMGEQYF. The DNA of the CDR3 is TGTGCCAGCACTATACTGACTAGCGGCCCTATGGGGGAGCAGTACTTC.

The chain combines TRBV6-1 with TRBJ1-2; D might be TRBD1 (5 bases). The V gene lost 6 bases and the J gene lost 4 bases, with 12 bases spanning the gap. The CDR3 loop spans 13 amino acids. Germline V gives CDR1 MNHNS, CDR2 SASEGT. The DNA for the CDR3 is TGTGCCAGCAGGACCGGGACTACCTATGGCTACACCTTC. It encodes CASRTGTTYGYTF.

The V gene is TRBV10-3, the J gene TRBJ2-7; D not resolved. The CDR3 covers 13 residues. V was cut by 2 bases and J by 6 bases, with 11 bases left in between. Germline V gene sequence: CDR1 ENHRY, CDR2 SYGVKD. DNA of the CDR3: TGTGCCATCAGTGAGATTGGGGAAGGCGAGCAGTACTTC. Encoded protein: CAISEIGEGEQYF.

This rearrangement joins TRBV5-1 to TRBJ2-1; D unresolved. In germline, CDR1 is SGHRS, CDR2 YFSETQ. The CDR3 sequence is 16 residues long. V was shortened by 0 bases and J by 0 bases, with 10 bases between the two germline ends. The CDR3: CASSLAISSSYNEQFF. The CDR3 nucleotides read TGCGCCAGCAGCTTGGCCATCAGCAGCTCCTACAATGAGCAGTTCTTC.

The chain recombines TRBV10-3 with TRBJ2-2; 9 nucleotides align to TRBD1. CDR1 ENHRY and CDR2 SYGVKD come from the germline V gene. Trimming took 0 bases from V and 5 from J; bases not matched to a gene: 4. CDR3 length: 16 residues. This chain's CDR3 is CAISESDRGSTGELFF. Written as DNA, the CDR3 is TGTGCCATCAGTGAGTCCGACAGGGGGAGTACCGGGGAGCTGTTTTTT.

The CDR3 here is CASSTGTGGYEQYF. The CDR3 coding sequence is TGTGCCAGCAGCACAGGGACCGGCGGGTACGAGCAGTACTTC. The V and J genes are TRBV7-6 and TRBJ2-7, with D possibly being TRBD1 (6 bases). The CDR3 length is 14 residues. The V gene's germline CDR1 is SGHVS and CDR2 FNYEAQ. V lost 5 bases to trimming and J lost 4 bases, with 15 bases between them.

The chain joins TRBV30 to TRBJ2-1, with D tentatively TRBD2 (6 bases). V dropped 4 bases and J dropped 4 bases, with 20 bases sitting between them. Germline V lookup: CDR1 GTSNPN, CDR2 SVGIG (reference sequence). This CDR3 has 16 amino acids. The CDR3, as DNA: TGTGCCTGGACCTACACCGGGACTGCCTCGTACAATGAGCAGTTCTTC. Protein sequence: CAWTYTGTASYNEQFF. The full variable domain, rest sourced from reference TRBV30 and TRBJ2-1, is SQTIHQWPATLVQPVGSPLSLECTVEGTSNPNLYWYRQAAGRGLQLLFYSVGIGQISSEVPQNLSASRPQDRQFILSSKKLLLSDSGFYLCAWTYTGTASYNEQFFGPGTRLTVL.

The V and J genes are TRBV5-4 and TRBJ1-2, with 11 bases matching TRBD1. There are 15 residues in the CDR3. The germline gives CDR1 SGHNT, CDR2 YYREEE (reference sequence). J was trimmed by 6 bases and V by 4 bases; bases with no gene match: 8. The CDR3 protein is CASSPDRGRLDGYTF. In DNA form, the CDR3 reads TGTGCCAGCAGCCCGGACAGGGGGCGATTGGATGGCTACACCTTC.

In DNA form, the CDR3 reads TGTGCCAGCAGTTCCTTACAGGGTCTTAGGAACACCGGGGAGCTGTTTTTT. Amino acids: CASSSLQGLRNTGELFF. The chain couples TRBV27 to TRBJ2-2, with TRBD1 as a possible D gene (6 bases). V lost 4 bases to trimming and J lost 1 base, with 16 bases between them. The CDR3 contains 17 residues. From germline, CDR1 is MNHEY and CDR2 SMNVEV (reference sequence).

V and J are TRBV11-2 and TRBJ2-5, with a possible D match to TRBD2 (6 bases). With 3 bases removed from V and 1 base from J, the gap between germline ends came to 12 bases. Germline V gene lookup returns CDR1 SGHAT and CDR2 FQNNGV. The CDR3 loop spans 15 amino acids. CDR3 region: CASSLGGVSQETQYF. CDR3 nucleotide sequence: TGTGCCAGCAGCTTGGGGGGAGTTTCCCAAGAGACCCAGTACTTC.

The chain uses TRBV30 and TRBJ2-7; D is perhaps TRBD1 (5 bases). Germline CDR1 and CDR2: GTSNPN and SVGIG (reference sequence). This CDR3 spans 14 amino acids. V was pared by 3 bases and J by 0 bases, with 12 bases between. The CDR3 DNA is TGTGCCTGGAGCGATCAGGGCTTCTCCTACGAGCAGTACTTC. Its translation is CAWSDQGFSYEQYF.

V gene TRBV29-1 combines with J gene TRBJ1-1; D might be TRBD1 (5 bases). With 0 bases removed from V and 8 bases from J, the gap between germline ends came to 10 bases. CDR1 is SQVTM, CDR2 ANQGSEA, per germline. The CDR3 runs to 12 residues. The CDR3 DNA reads as TGCAGCGTTGAAGATTTTAAGGGGGAAGCTTTCTTT. Translation: CSVEDFKGEAFF.